This T cell receptor beta chain was profiled in a study of CD8+CD57+ T cells in acquired aplastic anemia. Study information: About 3 ug was the average amount of DNA from sorted CD4+ and CD8+ cells. Study-wide points: No significant patient-versus-control difference appeared in CD8+ Simpson's diversity. Approximately 29 was the count of CD8+ CDR3 sequences that patients shared with controls.

Genomic DNA served as template for TCR beta VDJ and CDR3 profiling. Via MiXCR, TCRdb re-called the reads, giving one row per CDR3 protein. The sample shows roughly 130,000 distinct CDR3 sequences, around 48% of them seen only once. Unmatched junction bases numbered 5, after V lost 3 bases and J lost 9 bases. This CDR3 comprises 14 residues. CDR1 is LNHDA, CDR2 SQIVND, per germline (reference sequence). Points on this clonotype: The antigen is not known.

This TCR was recovered from a human donor in good health, serving as a control. This chain connects TRBV19 to TRBJ2-1; 10 bases are a match to TRBD2. The sequencing sample was made of sorted CD4+, CD8+, or CD8+CD57+ T cells (not recorded which) from PBMCs. CDR3 in DNA: TGTGCCAGTAGTATCACTAGCGGGATTACTGAGCAGTTCTTC. Encoded protein: CASSITSGITEQFF.